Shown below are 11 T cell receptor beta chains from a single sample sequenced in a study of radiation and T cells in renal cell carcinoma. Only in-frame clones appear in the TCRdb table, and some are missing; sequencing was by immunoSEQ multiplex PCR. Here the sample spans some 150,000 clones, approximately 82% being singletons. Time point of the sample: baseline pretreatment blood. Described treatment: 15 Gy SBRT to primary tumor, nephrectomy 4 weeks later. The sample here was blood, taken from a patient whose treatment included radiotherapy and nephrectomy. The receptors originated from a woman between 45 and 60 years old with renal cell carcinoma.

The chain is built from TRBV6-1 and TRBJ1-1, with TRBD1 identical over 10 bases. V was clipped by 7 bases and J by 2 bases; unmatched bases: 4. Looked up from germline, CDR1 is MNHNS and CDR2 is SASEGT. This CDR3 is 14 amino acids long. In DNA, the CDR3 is TGTGCCAGCACCAAGACAGGGGGCAACACTGAAGCTTTCTTT. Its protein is CASTKTGGNTEAFF.

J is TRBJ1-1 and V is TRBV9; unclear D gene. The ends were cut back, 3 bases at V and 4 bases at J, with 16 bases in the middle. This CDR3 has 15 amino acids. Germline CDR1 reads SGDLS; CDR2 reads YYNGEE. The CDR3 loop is CASSEDVSRTTEAFF. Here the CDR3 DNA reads TGTGCCAGCAGCGAGGACGTATCTAGGACCACTGAAGCTTTCTTT.

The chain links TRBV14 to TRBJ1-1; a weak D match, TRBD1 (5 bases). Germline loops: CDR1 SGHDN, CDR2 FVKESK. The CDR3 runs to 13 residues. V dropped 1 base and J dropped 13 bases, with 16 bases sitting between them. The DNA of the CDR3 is TGTGCCAGCAGCCAAGTCGGGGCCTCAAGGGGTTTCTTT. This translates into CASSQVGASRGFF.

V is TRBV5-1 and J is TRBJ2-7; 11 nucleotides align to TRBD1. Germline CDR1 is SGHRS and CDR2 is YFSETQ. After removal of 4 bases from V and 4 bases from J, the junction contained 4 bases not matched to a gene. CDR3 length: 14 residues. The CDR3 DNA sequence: TGCGCCAGCAGCCCGGGGACAGGGGGGTACGAGCAGTACTTC. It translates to CASSPGTGGYEQYF.

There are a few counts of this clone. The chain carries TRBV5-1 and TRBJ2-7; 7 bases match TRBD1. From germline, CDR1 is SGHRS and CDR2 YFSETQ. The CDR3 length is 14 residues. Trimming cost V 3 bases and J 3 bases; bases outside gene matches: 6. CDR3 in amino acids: CASSSSGTDYEQYF. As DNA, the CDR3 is TGCGCCAGCAGCTCATCCGGGACAGACTACGAGCAGTACTTC.

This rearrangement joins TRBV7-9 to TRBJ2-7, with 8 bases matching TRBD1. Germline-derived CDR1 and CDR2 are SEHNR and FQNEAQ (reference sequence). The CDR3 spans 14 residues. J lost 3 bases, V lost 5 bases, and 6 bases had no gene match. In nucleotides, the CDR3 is TGTGCCAGCAGCCCTTTGACAGGGGACTACGAGCAGTACTTC. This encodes CASSPLTGDYEQYF.

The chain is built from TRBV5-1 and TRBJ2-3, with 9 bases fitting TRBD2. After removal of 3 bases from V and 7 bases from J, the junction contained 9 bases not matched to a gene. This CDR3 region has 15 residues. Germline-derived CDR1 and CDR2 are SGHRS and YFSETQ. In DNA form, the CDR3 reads TGCGCCAGCAGCTCGGATAGCGGGAGCGGTAATACGCAGTATTTT. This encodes CASSSDSGSGNTQYF.

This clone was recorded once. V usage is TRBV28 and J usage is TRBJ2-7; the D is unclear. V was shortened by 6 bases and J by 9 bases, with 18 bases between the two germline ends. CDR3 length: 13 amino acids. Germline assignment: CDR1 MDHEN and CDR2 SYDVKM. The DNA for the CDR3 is TGTGCCAGCAGGCCCACCAACGGTCCTGGGCAGTACTTC. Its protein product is CASRPTNGPGQYF.

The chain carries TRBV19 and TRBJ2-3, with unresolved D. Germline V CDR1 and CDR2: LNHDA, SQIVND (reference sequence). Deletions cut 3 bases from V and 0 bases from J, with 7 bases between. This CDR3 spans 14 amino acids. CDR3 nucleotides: TGTGCCAGTAGTATCGGCTCTAGCACAGATACGCAGTATTTT. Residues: CASSIGSSTDTQYF. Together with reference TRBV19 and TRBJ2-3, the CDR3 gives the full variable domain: DGGITQSPKYLFRKEGQNVTLSCEQNLNHDAMYWYRQDPGQGLRLIYYSQIVNDFQKGDIAEGYSVSREKKESFPLTVTSAQKNPTAFYLCASSIGSSTDTQYFGPGTRLTVL.

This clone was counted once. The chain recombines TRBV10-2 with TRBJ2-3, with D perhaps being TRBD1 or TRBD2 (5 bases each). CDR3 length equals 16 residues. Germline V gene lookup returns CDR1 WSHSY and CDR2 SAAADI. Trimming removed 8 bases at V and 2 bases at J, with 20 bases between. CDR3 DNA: TGCGCCAGCTGGGACGGGGCCTCCATCGCCACAGATACGCAGTATTTT. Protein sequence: CASWDGASIATDTQYF.

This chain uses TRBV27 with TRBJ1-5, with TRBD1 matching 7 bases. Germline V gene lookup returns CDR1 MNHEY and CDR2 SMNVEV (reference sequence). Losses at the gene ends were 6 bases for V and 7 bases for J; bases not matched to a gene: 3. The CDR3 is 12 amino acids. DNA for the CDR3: TGTGCCAGCAGGACAGGGAGCCAGCCCCAGCATTTT. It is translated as CASRTGSQPQHF.